Below, 15 T cell receptor beta chains from the same sample are listed, as sequenced in a study of T cells after yellow fever vaccination. TCRdb re-called the 5' RACE reads through MiXCR, storing one row per CDR3 protein. The repertoire includes roughly 120,000 distinct CDR3 sequences, 7.4% of them detected once, and 2.5% sits in the top ten. The sample was CD4+ T cells sorted from PBMCs, taken around 10 days after the first yellow fever vaccination. The origin of the receptors is a man between 18 and 35 years old who received the YFV17D yellow fever vaccine.

The sample holds many counts of this clonotype. The V gene is TRBV11-2, the J gene TRBJ2-7, with 8 bases identical to TRBD2. Trimming at V came to 5 bases and at J to 7 bases, leaving 10 bases not matched to a gene. Germline CDR1 and CDR2: SGHAT and FQNNGV. The CDR3 consists of 14 residues. The CDR3 loop is CASSPIGGAGEQYF. CDR3 nucleotide sequence: TGTGCCAGCAGCCCAATCGGGGGGGCGGGGGAGCAGTACTTC.

Concerning this clonotype: One base away lies a much larger clone, so this may be a sequencing read error. The V gene is TRBV18, the J gene TRBJ1-6; D perhaps matches TRBD1 (5 bases). Trimming pared 1 base from V and 7 bases from J, leaving 11 bases between. The germline CDR1 and CDR2 sequences are KGHSH and LQKENI. This CDR3 has 15 residues. CDR3 nucleotide sequence: TGTGCCAGCTCACCACAGGGGCAAAGAAATTCACCCCTCCACTTT. This sequence encodes CASSPQGQRNSPLHF.

This chain uses TRBV5-1 with TRBJ2-3, with no clear D. Germline CDR1 and CDR2: SGHRS and YFSETQ. V shed 4 bases and J shed 1 base, with 10 bases lying between them. This CDR3 region has 14 residues. CDR3 protein: CASSEPGGTDTQYF. DNA of the CDR3: TGCGCCAGCAGCGAGCCCGGAGGCACAGATACGCAGTATTTT. The full variable domain, rest sourced from reference TRBV5-1 and TRBJ2-3, is KAGVTQTPRYLIKTRGQQVTLSCSPISGHRSVSWYQQTPGQGLQFLFEYFSETQRNKGNFPGRFSGRQFSNSRSEMNVSTLELGDSALYLCASSEPGGTDTQYFGPGTRLTVL.

Concerning this clonotype itself: With a much larger clone just one base away, this may be a read error. The chain employs TRBV5-1 and TRBJ2-5; D remains ambiguous. This CDR3 comprises 12 residues. V was clipped by 6 bases and J by 2 bases, with 8 bases between them. The germline V gene has CDR1 SGHRS and CDR2 YFSETQ. CDR3: CASIFGQETQYF. In nucleotides, the CDR3 is TGCGCCAGCATCTTTGGGCAAGAGACCCAGTACTTC.

This clonotype was detected ten times or more. The CDR3 reads CASSLKGGYGYTF. The CDR3 DNA follows: TGTGCCAGCAGTTTGAAAGGGGGCTATGGCTACACCTTC. The V and J genes are TRBV12-3 or TRBV12-4 and TRBJ1-2, with D perhaps TRBD1 (6 bases). The CDR3 loop spans 13 amino acids. Trimming removed 3 bases from V and 4 bases from J, with 9 bases in between.

This clonotype was recorded at least ten times. The genes are TRBV6-5 and TRBJ1-6; TRBD1 agrees at 8 bases. Germline V lookup: CDR1 MNHEY, CDR2 SVGAGI. CDR3 length equals 15 residues. Unmatched junction bases numbered 7, after V lost 4 bases and J lost 8 bases. The CDR3 nucleotides are TGTGCCAGCAGTTTTCAGGACAGGGAGTATTCACCCCTCCACTTT. Translation gives CASSFQDREYSPLHF.

This chain joins TRBV29-1 and TRBJ2-3, with D unresolved. The CDR3 has 11 residues. Germline CDR1 is SQVTM and CDR2 is ANQGSEA. The V gene lost 7 bases and the J gene lost 6 bases, with 11 bases spanning the gap. This CDR3 is CSGLRRDTQYF. CDR3 in DNA: TGCAGCGGGCTGCGTAGGGATACGCAGTATTTT.

This clonotype was counted at least ten times. The chain is built from TRBV5-5 and TRBJ1-5; D unclear. V was trimmed by 2 bases and J by 4 bases, leaving 7 bases between them. Germline lookup yields CDR1 SGHKS and CDR2 YYEKEE (reference sequence). This CDR3 comprises 13 residues. DNA of the CDR3: TGTGCCAGCAGCTTACAGCCTAATCAGCCCCAGCATTTT. This codes for CASSLQPNQPQHF.

As concerns this clonotype: A single base separates this from a much larger clone, so it may be a read error. Given the absence of the conserved phenylalanine or tryptophan at the CDR3 end, a read error is likely. This sequence joins TRBV29-1 and TRBJ2-1; D gene uncertain. The CDR3 runs 11 residues. V gave up 4 bases and J gave up 7 bases, with 8 bases separating them. The germline CDR1 and CDR2 sequences are SQVTM and ANQGSEA. The CDR3 sequence is CSVVGFNEQFS. The CDR3 nucleotides are TGCAGCGTTGTCGGATTTAATGAGCAGTTCTCC.

The chain combines TRBV19 with TRBJ2-2, with 11 bases matching TRBD1. J was trimmed by 4 bases and V by 5 bases; bases with no gene match: 12. The CDR3 spans 18 residues. Germline V gives CDR1 LNHDA, CDR2 SQIVND (reference sequence). The CDR3 DNA reads TGTGCCAGTAGTTCTCTGGGACAGGGGGTACGAGGCACCGGGGAGCTGTTTTTT. As protein: CASSSLGQGVRGTGELFF.

This clonotype has a handful of counts. The V and J genes are TRBV5-1 and TRBJ2-5, with a possible D match to TRBD1 (6 bases). V was clipped by 1 base and J by 5 bases, with 12 bases between them. This CDR3 region has 14 residues. The germline V gene encodes CDR1 SGHRS and CDR2 YFSETQ. CDR3 sequence reads: CASSLMGAEETQYF. CDR3 bases: TGCGCCAGCAGCTTGATGGGGGCGGAGGAGACCCAGTACTTC.

This clonotype has at least ten counts. The chain links TRBV6-5 to TRBJ2-3; no reliable D call. Between the trimmed V and J ends, which lost 6 bases and 4 bases, there was a span of 17 bases. The CDR3 covers 15 residues. Germline assignment: CDR1 MNHEY and CDR2 SVGAGI. CDR3 DNA: TGTGCCAGCAGCCAAGTCGGGCTGGGCTCAGATACGCAGTATTTT. Its protein product is CASSQVGLGSDTQYF.

This clonotype was seen ten or more times. The rearrangement links TRBV29-1 to TRBJ2-3, with D perhaps TRBD1 (5 bases). CDR1 and CDR2 from the germline V gene are SQVTM and ANQGSEA. The CDR3 is 15 residues long. V lost 3 bases, J lost 0 bases, and 13 bases lay in between. The CDR3 spells CSVEDTGASTDTQYF. CDR3 DNA: TGCAGCGTTGAGGACACGGGTGCTAGCACAGATACGCAGTATTTT.

The sample holds many counts of this clonotype. The rearrangement links TRBV7-9 to TRBJ2-1; unclear D gene. Germline assignment: CDR1 SEHNR and CDR2 FQNEAQ (reference sequence). V was trimmed by 2 bases and J by 7 bases, leaving 12 bases between them. The CDR3 length is 14 residues. In DNA, the CDR3 is TGTGCCAGCAGCTTATTTCGACTCGGAAATGAGCAGTTCTTC. Translation: CASSLFRLGNEQFF.

This clonotype was detected only once. A much larger clonotype is one base distant, so this may be a read error. The chain has TRBV6-2 or TRBV6-3 and TRBJ1-2; D unclear. The CDR3 consists of 14 residues. Germline values: CDR1 MNHEY, CDR2 SVGEGT. Deletions cut 5 bases from V and 4 bases from J, with 14 bases between. For the CDR3, the DNA is TGTGCCAGCAGTGGTCGGCATGGGATCTATGGCTACACCTTC. Amino acid sequence: CASSGRHGIYGYTF.